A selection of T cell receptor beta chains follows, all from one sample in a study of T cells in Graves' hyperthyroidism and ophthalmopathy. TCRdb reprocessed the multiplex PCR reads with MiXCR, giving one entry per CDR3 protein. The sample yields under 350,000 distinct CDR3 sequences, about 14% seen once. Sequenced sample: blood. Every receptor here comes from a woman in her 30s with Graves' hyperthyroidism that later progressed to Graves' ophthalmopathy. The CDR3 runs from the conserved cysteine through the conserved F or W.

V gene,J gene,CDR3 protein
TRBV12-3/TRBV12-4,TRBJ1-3,CATGHSGNTIYF
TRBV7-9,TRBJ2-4,CASSPDREDIQYF
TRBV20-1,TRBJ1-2,CSASTGLYGYTF
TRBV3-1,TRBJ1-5,CASSQDPGIENQPQHF
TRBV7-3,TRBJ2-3,CASSKEGGGRGTDTQYF
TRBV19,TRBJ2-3,CASIGYSDTQYF
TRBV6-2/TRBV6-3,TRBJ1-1,CASRLTGGGTEAFF
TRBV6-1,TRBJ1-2,CASSEALGSPNYGYTF
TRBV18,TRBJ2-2,CASSPGDTANTGELFF
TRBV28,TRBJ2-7,CASSSYRHEQYF
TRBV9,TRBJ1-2,CASSPRDFTYGYTF
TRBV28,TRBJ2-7,CASNLVGRGTEQYF
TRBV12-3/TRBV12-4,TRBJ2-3,CASSLDGLQYF
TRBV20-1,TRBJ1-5,CSTSGGYNQPQHF